The next 3 T cell receptor beta chains were all read from a single sample in a study of shared T cell receptors in the human thymus. The method was immunoSEQ multiplex PCR; TCRdb's version includes in-frame clones alone and lacks a portion of them. Of some 760,000 clones detected, over 75% appear once; the ten largest clones hold around 0.0094%. These data were also reused for a study on human thymus T cells.

Material for sequencing was thymocytes. These receptors were taken from a girl in the first two years of life with a congenital heart defect.

The chain recombines TRBV9 with TRBJ1-2; TRBD1 might be the D (6 bases). The germline V gene has CDR1 SGDLS and CDR2 YYNGEE. V was trimmed by 0 bases and J by 1 base, leaving 16 bases between them. The CDR3 totals 17 residues. The CDR3 bases are TGTGCCAGCAGCGTAGAAATTGACGGGACAAATAACTATGGCTACACCTTC. It codes for CASSVEIDGTNNYGYTF.

The chain is built from TRBV5-6 and TRBJ2-6; a possible D gene is TRBD1 (5 bases). Germline V gene data show CDR1 as SGHDT and CDR2 as YYEEEE. V gave up 6 bases and J gave up 4 bases, with 23 bases separating them. This CDR3 spans 18 amino acids. CDR3 DNA: TGTGCCAGCATCCTGACAGCTGACCTCTGTTCAGGGGCCAACGTCCTGACTTTC. Translated: CASILTADLCSGANVLTF.

V is TRBV2 and J is TRBJ1-1, with TRBD1 as a possible D gene (6 bases). With 7 bases removed from V and 4 bases from J, the gap between germline ends came to 25 bases. The CDR3 length is 17 residues. Germline CDR1 SNHLY, CDR2 FYNNEI. This CDR3 is CASTPRRGQGGGTEAFF. The CDR3 bases are TGTGCCAGCACCCCAAGGAGGGGTCAGGGAGGGGGCACTGAAGCTTTCTTT.